This T cell receptor beta chain was identified during a study of T cell repertoires in cytomegalovirus infection. V was shortened by 5 bases and J by 10 bases, with 12 bases between the two germline ends. Per the germline V gene, CDR1 is MDHEN and CDR2 is SYDVKM. The CDR3 spans 12 residues. With respect to this clonotype: Its antigen is not identified. A much larger clone lies one base from this, so it may be a read error.

One entry per CDR3 protein results from TCRdb running MiXCR on the reads. The sample consists of tens of thousands of distinct CDR3 sequences, around 20% of them appearing once. The TCR originated in a human donor in good health (CMV status not recorded). Some clones in this sample may be carry-over from other donors' samples. This specimen consisted of CD8+ T cells from cultured PBMCs, obtained from culture after CMV antigen stimulation. The chain joins TRBV28 to TRBJ2-1; D gene uncertain. DNA of the CDR3: TGTGCCAGCAGTCTCCCCAGTGGCGAGCAGTTCTTC. It encodes CASSLPSGEQFF.